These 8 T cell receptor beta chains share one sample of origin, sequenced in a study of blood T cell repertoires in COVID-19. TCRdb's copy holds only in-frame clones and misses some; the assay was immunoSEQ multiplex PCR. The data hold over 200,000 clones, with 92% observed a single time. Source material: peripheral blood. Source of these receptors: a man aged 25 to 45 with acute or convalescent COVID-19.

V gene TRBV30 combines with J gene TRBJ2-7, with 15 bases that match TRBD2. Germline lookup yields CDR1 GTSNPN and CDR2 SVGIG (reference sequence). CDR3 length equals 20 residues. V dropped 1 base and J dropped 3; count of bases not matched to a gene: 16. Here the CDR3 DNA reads TGTGCCTGGAGTGACTCAGACCCGGGACTAGCGGGAGGTTTCATCTACGAGCAGTACTTC. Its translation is CAWSDSDPGLAGGFIYEQYF.

The CDR3 DNA is TGTGCCAGCTCACCACCGGGCAAGGACACCGGGGAGCTGTTTTTT. As protein: CASSPPGKDTGELFF. The chain couples TRBV18 to TRBJ2-2, with D uncertain. Trimming removed 0 bases at V and 3 bases at J, with 8 bases between. Germline CDR1 reads KGHSH; CDR2 reads LQKENI. This CDR3 comprises 15 residues. Full variable domain (remainder filled in from reference TRBV18 and TRBJ2-2): NAGVMQNPRHLVRRRGQEARLRCSPMKGHSHVYWYRQLPEEGLKFMVYLQKENIIDESGMPKERFSAEFPKEGPSILRIQQVVRGDSAAYFCASSPPGKDTGELFFGEGSRLTVL.

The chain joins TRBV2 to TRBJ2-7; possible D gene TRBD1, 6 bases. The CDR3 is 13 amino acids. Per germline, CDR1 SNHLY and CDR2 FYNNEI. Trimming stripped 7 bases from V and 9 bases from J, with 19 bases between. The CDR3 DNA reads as TGTGCCAGCACTACGACAGGCGCCTCGGGGCAGTACTTC. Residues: CASTTTGASGQYF.

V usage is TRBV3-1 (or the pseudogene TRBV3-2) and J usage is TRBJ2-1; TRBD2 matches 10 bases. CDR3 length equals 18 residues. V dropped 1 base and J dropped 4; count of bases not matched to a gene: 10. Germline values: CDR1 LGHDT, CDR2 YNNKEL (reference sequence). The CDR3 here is CASSQGRLAGRLYNEQFF. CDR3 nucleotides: TGTGCCAGCAGCCAAGGGAGACTAGCGGGTAGATTATACAATGAGCAGTTCTTC.

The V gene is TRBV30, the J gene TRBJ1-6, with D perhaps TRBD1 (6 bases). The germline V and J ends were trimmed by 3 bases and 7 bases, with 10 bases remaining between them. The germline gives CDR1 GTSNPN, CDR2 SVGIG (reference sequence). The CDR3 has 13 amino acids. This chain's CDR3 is CAWRGAKNSPLHF. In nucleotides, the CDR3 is TGTGCCTGGAGGGGGGCGAAAAATTCACCCCTCCACTTT.

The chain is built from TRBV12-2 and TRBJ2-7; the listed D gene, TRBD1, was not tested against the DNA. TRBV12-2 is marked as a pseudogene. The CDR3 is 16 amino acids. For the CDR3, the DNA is TGTGCAAGTCGCTTCCCCCGGGACAGGGGTTTCTACGAGCAGTACTTC. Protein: CASRFPRDRGFYEQYF.

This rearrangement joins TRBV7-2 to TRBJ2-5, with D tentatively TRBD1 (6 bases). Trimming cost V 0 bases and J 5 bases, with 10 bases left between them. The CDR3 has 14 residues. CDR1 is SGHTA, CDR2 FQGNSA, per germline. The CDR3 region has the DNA TGTGCCAGCAGCTTAGCGGGGGCTGGGGAGACCCAGTACTTC. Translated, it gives CASSLAGAGETQYF.

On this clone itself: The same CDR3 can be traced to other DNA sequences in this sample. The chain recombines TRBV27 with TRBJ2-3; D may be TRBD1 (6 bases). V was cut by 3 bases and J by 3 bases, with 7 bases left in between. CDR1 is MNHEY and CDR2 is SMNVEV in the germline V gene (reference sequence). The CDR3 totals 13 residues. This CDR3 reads CASSFQGTDTQYF. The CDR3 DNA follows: TGTGCCAGCAGTTTTCAGGGGACAGATACGCAGTATTTT.